The 11 T cell receptor beta chains in this list originate from one sample, sequenced in a study of cytomegalovirus exposure and HLA in healthy donors. 13 Jbeta primers and 60 Vbeta primers were used for the PCR. Some clones are missing from TCRdb's copy, which holds only in-frame ones; the method was immunoSEQ multiplex PCR. The sample has 200,000 to 300,000 clones, about 83% seen once. Sequenced: PBMCs. The receptors originated from a woman in her thirties or forties in good health and CMV-seropositive.

The V call is TRBV6-5, the J call TRBJ1-2, with a tentative D call TRBD1 (5 bases). The V and J ends lost 3 bases and 6 bases respectively, with 11 bases between them. Germline CDR1 reads MNHEY; CDR2 reads SVGAGI. This CDR3 is built from 13 residues. In DNA, the CDR3 is TGTGCCAGCAGTTATCAGGGTATCAATGGCTACACCTTC. Its protein is CASSYQGINGYTF.

The V call is TRBV27, the J call TRBJ2-3, with 8 bases matching TRBD2. Germline assignment: CDR1 MNHEY and CDR2 SMNVEV (reference sequence). The trim removed 1 base at V and 4 bases at J, leaving 10 bases unmatched. The CDR3 is 17 amino acids. CDR3 protein: CASSLYSGGRMADTQYF. The CDR3 DNA reads TGTGCCAGCAGTTTATACTCTGGCGGGAGGATGGCAGATACGCAGTATTTT.

V is TRBV6-5 and J is TRBJ2-3; 14 bases map to TRBD2. This CDR3 is built from 16 residues. In germline, CDR1 is MNHEY, CDR2 SVGAGI. The trim removed 2 bases at V and 7 bases at J, leaving 5 bases unmatched. The CDR3 region is CASSYTGTSGSNTQYF. CDR3 DNA sequence: TGTGCCAGCAGTTACACGGGGACTAGCGGGAGTAATACGCAGTATTTT.

This rearrangement joins TRBV4-2 to TRBJ1-3; D is uncertain. Trimming removed 0 bases at V and 1 base at J, with 4 bases between. The CDR3 is 14 amino acids. The germline V gene has CDR1 LGHNA and CDR2 YNFKEQ. The CDR3 DNA reads TGTGCCAGCAGCCAAGAACAGTCTGGAAACACCATATATTTT. Amino acids: CASSQEQSGNTIYF.

The V gene is TRBV7-9, the J gene TRBJ2-3; TRBD2 aligns across 8 bases. CDR3 length equals 15 residues. Trimming took 5 bases from V and 0 from J; bases not matched to a gene: 4. The germline V gene encodes CDR1 SEHNR and CDR2 FQNEAQ (reference sequence). The CDR3 region has the DNA TGTGCCAGCAGCAAGACTAGCGTAAGCACAGATACGCAGTATTTT. It specifies CASSKTSVSTDTQYF.

This chain joins TRBV5-6 and TRBJ1-5; possibly TRBD1 for D (5 bases). Germline CDR1 SGHDT, CDR2 YYEEEE. Trimming took off 0 bases at V and 3 bases at J, with 7 bases between the two ends. The CDR3 runs to 14 residues. This CDR3 is CASSLGQTNQPQHF. In DNA form, the CDR3 reads TGTGCCAGCAGCTTGGGACAGACCAATCAGCCCCAGCATTTT.

J is TRBJ2-3 and V is TRBV19, with D maybe TRBD2 (6 bases). Trimming took off 5 bases at V and 1 base at J, with 16 bases between the two ends. Germline CDR1 reads LNHDA; CDR2 reads SQIVND (reference sequence). The CDR3 extends over 16 amino acids. This chain's CDR3 is CASSQGGNWGTDTQYF. CDR3 bases: TGTGCCAGTAGTCAGGGAGGCAATTGGGGCACAGATACGCAGTATTTT.

The rearrangement links TRBV28 to TRBJ2-1; 10 bases are shared with TRBD2. Germline CDR1 and CDR2: MDHEN and SYDVKM. CDR3 length: 15 residues. After removal of 5 bases from V and 7 bases from J, the junction contained 8 bases not matched to a gene. The CDR3 DNA sequence: TGTGCCAGCAGTCCCTCGCTAGCGGGAGATAATGAGCAGTTCTTC. Protein sequence: CASSPSLAGDNEQFF.

The V call is TRBV28, the J call TRBJ1-1; TRBD1 matches 9 bases. Germline values: CDR1 MDHEN, CDR2 SYDVKM. V was clipped by 6 bases and J by 0 bases; unmatched bases: 5. This CDR3 comprises 15 residues. This CDR3 reads CASSARDRVNTEAFF. The DNA for the CDR3 is TGTGCCAGCAGCGCCCGGGACAGGGTGAACACTGAAGCTTTCTTT.

Concerning this clone: One end of the junction fails to match germline, which may point to a read error. The V and J genes are TRBV7-8 and TRBJ2-5; D remains ambiguous. This CDR3 has 13 residues. From germline, CDR1 is SGHVS and CDR2 FQNEAQ. Written as DNA, the CDR3 is TGTGCCAGCAGCTTAGAGTATGCTTACTCGATGGACTTC. Protein product: CASSLEYAYSMDF. The complete variable domain, with remaining parts taken from reference TRBV7-8 and TRBJ2-5, reads GAGVSQSPRYKVAKRGQDVALRCDPISGHVSLFWYQQALGQGPEFLTYFQNEAQLDKSGLPSDRFFAERPEGSVSTLKIQRTQQEDSAVYLCASSLEYAYSMDFGPGTRLLVL.

Worth noting for this clone: Additional DNA sequences in this sample encode the identical CDR3. This rearrangement joins TRBV11-2 to TRBJ1-1; the D gene is possibly TRBD1 (5 bases). The CDR3 is 17 amino acids. The germline CDR1 and CDR2 sequences are SGHAT and FQNNGV. The V and J ends lost 5 bases and 1 base respectively, with 20 bases between them. The CDR3 is CASSLWSGRVSNTEAFF. As DNA, the CDR3 is TGTGCCAGCAGCCTATGGTCCGGCAGGGTTTCGAACACTGAAGCTTTCTTT.